This TCR beta chain was documented in a study of shared clonotypes between healthy human individuals. Broader study findings: Naive subsets typically showed greater estimated richness than memory subsets.

This clone came up a few times. Its cognate antigen is unknown. Profiling relied on immunoSEQ multiplex PCR, and the TCRdb table lists in-frame clones only, not all of them. The table includes 2.5 million or so clones, more than 80% detected once. The CDR3 is made up of 12 amino acids. Germline V gene data show CDR1 as MDHEN and CDR2 as SYDVKM. Trimming pared 8 bases from V and 4 bases from J, leaving 9 bases between. The clonotype originates from a man between 18 and 35 years old in good health. The sample was naive CD4+ T cells sorted from blood. Stated subset: CD45RA+ positively selected. V and J are TRBV28 and TRBJ1-5; perhaps TRBD1 as D (5 bases). As DNA, the CDR3 is TGTGCCAGCCTTACAGGAAATCAGCCCCAGCATTTT. Translation: CASLTGNQPQHF.